The 2 T cell receptor beta chains presented below share a single source sample, sequenced in a study of cytomegalovirus exposure and HLA in healthy donors. The study ran its PCR with 60 Vbeta and 13 Jbeta primers. The protocol was immunoSEQ multiplex PCR, while the TCRdb copy is restricted to in-frame clones and leaves out a portion. The table lists around 120,000 clones. Specimen: PBMCs. The receptor set was obtained from a man between 18 and 35 years old in good health and CMV-seronegative.

This sequence joins TRBV19 and TRBJ1-3; a weak D match, TRBD1 (5 bases). CDR1 and CDR2 from the germline V gene are LNHDA and SQIVND (reference sequence). The CDR3 sequence is 15 residues long. V lost 5 bases, J lost 2 bases, and 13 bases lay in between. CDR3 region: CASSPAAGTGNTIYF. CDR3 nucleotides: TGTGCCAGTAGTCCCGCGGCAGGGACTGGAAACACCATATATTTT.

This rearrangement joins TRBV2 to TRBJ2-1; 8 bases fit TRBD1. V shed 6 bases and J 10 bases; nucleotides not matched to a gene: 8. Germline V gene data show CDR1 as SNHLY and CDR2 as FYNNEI. This CDR3 is 13 amino acids long. The DNA of the CDR3 is TGTGCCAGCAGAAACGACAGGGGAGAGGAGCAGTTCTTC. Amino acid sequence: CASRNDRGEEQFF.